The TCR beta chain described here comes from a study of CXCR3-negative and CXCR3-positive naive CD8 T cells. Of note for this clonotype: Its antigen is not identified.

Study-wide findings and caveats: Within a donor, both naive subsets shared TRBV-TRBJ usage, unlike memory cells. Comparably high diversity was seen in both naive subsets, and much lower diversity in memory CD8+ cells. Between one naive subset and the other, surface CD5 was comparable, and TCR strength was inferred from TRB CDR3 properties.

Germline CDR1 and CDR2: MDHEN and SYDVKM. The CDR3 contains 15 residues. UMI-tagged TRB cDNA libraries were built via 5' RACE. From its re-call of the 5' RACE reads, TCRdb lists each CDR3 protein once, without DNA. In total, the table holds about 57,000 distinct CDR3 sequences. The chain recombines TRBV28 with TRBJ2-1; the TCRdb call, TRBD2, lacks DNA for checking. The sample consisted of memory CD8+ T cells from blood. The clonotype comes from a human donor in good health. Some clones in this sample may be carry-over from other donors' samples. The CDR3: CASSIGTSGSNEQFF.